The 25 T cell receptor beta chains listed next were all sequenced from one sample in a study of T-cell reconstitution after alpha-beta-depleted transplantation in children. Library preparation (for TCRbeta) was performed with unique molecular identifiers. TCRdb processed the PCR reads anew with MiXCR; each CDR3 protein has one entry. The table shows about 500,000 distinct CDR3 sequences, with 32% occurring only once. The material was PBMCs from the stem cell graft donor, obtained from the stem cell graft. Every receptor here comes from a human donor who donated a stem cell graft to a child with aplastic anemia.

This clonotype appeared a few times. V gene TRBV10-3 combines with J gene TRBJ1-2; D is possibly TRBD1 (5 bases). The germline V gene has CDR1 ENHRY and CDR2 SYGVKD. This CDR3 spans 14 amino acids. The V and J ends lost 1 base and 4 bases respectively, with 10 bases between them. For the CDR3, the DNA is TGTGCCATCAGTGAGTTTCCAGGGACCTATGGCTACACCTTC. Its translation: CAISEFPGTYGYTF.

The chain combines TRBV7-2 with TRBJ2-2, with 7 positions matching TRBD1. After removal of 4 bases from V and 6 bases from J, the junction contained 5 bases not matched to a gene. The germline CDR1 and CDR2 sequences are SGHTA and FQGNSA. CDR3 length: 14 amino acids. CDR3 loop: CASSWGQSAGELFF. DNA of the CDR3: TGTGCCAGCAGCTGGGGACAGTCGGCCGGGGAGCTGTTTTTT.

The chain combines TRBV6-2 or TRBV6-3 with TRBJ1-5; D ambiguous. The CDR3 totals 13 residues. Germline V gives CDR1 MNHEY, CDR2 SVGEGT. Trimming stripped 6 bases from V and 4 bases from J, with 10 bases between. The CDR3 region is CASSPNANQPQHF. Here the CDR3 DNA reads TGTGCCAGCAGCCCAAACGCAAATCAGCCCCAGCATTTT.

The V call is TRBV14, the J call TRBJ2-7; 10 bases are shared with TRBD2. This CDR3 is built from 17 residues. Germline assignment: CDR1 SGHDN and CDR2 FVKESK. The V segment lost 0 bases and the J segment 2 bases; nucleotides outside the gene matches: 7. CDR3: CASSQDRTSGFTYEQYF. The DNA for the CDR3 is TGTGCCAGCAGCCAAGACAGGACTAGCGGATTCACCTACGAGCAGTACTTC.

This clonotype has a handful of counts. The chain recombines TRBV6-2 or TRBV6-3 with TRBJ1-2; maybe TRBD1 (5 bases). This CDR3 spans 16 amino acids. Looked up from germline, CDR1 is MNHEY and CDR2 is SVGEGT. V shed 6 bases and J shed 4 bases, with 21 bases lying between them. CDR3 coding DNA: TGTGCCAGCAGGCTACCGGGACCCCAATCATCCTATGGCTACACCTTC. It encodes CASRLPGPQSSYGYTF.

The chain recombines TRBV30 with TRBJ1-2; D remains unclear. Germline V CDR1 and CDR2: GTSNPN, SVGIG (reference sequence). The CDR3 totals 13 residues. The ends were cut back, 6 bases at V and 3 bases at J, with 14 bases in the middle. CDR3 sequence reads: CACTVGADYGYTF. The CDR3 bases are TGTGCCTGTACTGTGGGAGCGGACTATGGCTACACCTTC.

This chain's CDR3 is CASSFQTRRDYGYTF. The CDR3 DNA follows: TGTGCCAGCAGCTTCCAGACCCGTAGGGACTATGGCTACACCTTC. The chain carries TRBV5-5 and TRBJ1-2; D is ambiguous. The CDR3 loop spans 15 amino acids. Germline V lookup: CDR1 SGHKS, CDR2 YYEKEE (reference sequence). V gave up 2 bases and J gave up 3 bases, with 14 bases separating them.

This chain connects TRBV5-1 to TRBJ2-1, with 9 bases matching TRBD2. Germline CDR1 SGHRS, CDR2 YFSETQ. The V and J ends lost 2 bases and 7 bases, in that order; junction bases with no gene match: 13. The CDR3 runs to 17 residues. CDR3 sequence reads: CASSFLAGDEVRNEQFF. In DNA, the CDR3 is TGCGCCAGCAGCTTTTTAGCGGGAGATGAGGTTAGGAATGAGCAGTTCTTC.

J is TRBJ2-3 and V is TRBV4-1; D gene ambiguous. V gave up 5 bases and J gave up 0 bases, with 12 bases separating them. CDR1 is MGHRA and CDR2 is YSYEKL in the germline V gene. This CDR3 is 15 amino acids long. The CDR3 spells CASSVNHPSTDTQYF. In DNA, the CDR3 is TGCGCCAGCAGCGTCAATCACCCGAGCACAGATACGCAGTATTTT.

In this sample, this clonotype turned up a few times. This rearrangement joins TRBV10-3 to TRBJ2-1, with TRBD2 as a possible D gene (5 bases). Germline CDR1 and CDR2: ENHRY and SYGVKD. This CDR3 contains 13 residues. V shed 6 bases and J shed 3 bases, with 9 bases lying between them. CDR3 DNA: TGTGCCATCAGGGAGGACGTCTACAATGAGCAGTTCTTC. Encoded protein: CAIREDVYNEQFF.

This clonotype has at least ten counts. One junction end disagrees with the germline gene, perhaps due to a read error. The V gene is TRBV5-1, the J gene TRBJ2-2; maybe TRBD1 (6 bases). CDR1 is SGHRS and CDR2 is YFSETQ in the germline V gene. The CDR3 totals 14 residues. The CDR3 DNA is TGTGCCAGCAGTTCGGGACAGAACACCGGGGAGCTGTTTTTT. Its translation is CASSSGQNTGELFF.

This clonotype has a handful of counts. The V and J genes are TRBV20-1 and TRBJ1-2, with 10 positions matching TRBD1. Germline CDR1 is DFQATT and CDR2 is SNEGSKA (reference sequence). This CDR3 comprises 12 residues. V shed 5 bases, J shed 8 bases, and the junction held 5 bases outside the gene matches. The CDR3 sequence is CSALGQGRGYTF. The CDR3 DNA reads as TGCAGTGCTTTGGGACAGGGGCGAGGCTACACCTTC.

This clonotype was detected a few times. For the CDR3, the DNA is TGTGCCAGCAGTGACCGTGGGTCTGGCACAGATACGCAGTATTTT. Translating gives CASSDRGSGTDTQYF. The chain links TRBV27 to TRBJ2-3; no reliable D call. Trimming shortened V by 5 bases and J by 1 base, and 13 bases separated the two germline ends. Germline V gene data show CDR1 as MNHEY and CDR2 as SMNVEV (reference sequence). The CDR3 runs 15 residues.

The sample holds a few counts of this clonotype. The rearrangement links TRBV24-1 to TRBJ2-1; D may be TRBD1 (6 bases). V lost 9 bases and J 2 bases, leaving 13 bases between the germline ends. CDR1 KGHDR and CDR2 SFDVKD come from the germline V gene. The CDR3 has 14 residues. The CDR3 region is CATRGAGAYNEQFF. The CDR3 coding sequence is TGTGCCACCCGTGGGGCAGGGGCCTACAATGAGCAGTTCTTC.

The chain combines TRBV18 with TRBJ2-2, with 12 bases fitting TRBD2. The CDR3 length is 17 residues. The germline V gene encodes CDR1 KGHSH and CDR2 LQKENI. With 3 bases clipped from V and 1 base from J, the junction kept 3 bases outside the gene matches. The CDR3 region has the DNA TGTGCCAGCTCACCCCCGGGACTAGCGGGGAACACCGGGGAGCTGTTTTTT. Its translation: CASSPPGLAGNTGELFF.

This clonotype came up a few times. The chain combines TRBV20-1 with TRBJ1-1; 10 nucleotides match TRBD1. This CDR3 has 15 amino acids. CDR1 DFQATT and CDR2 SNEGSKA come from the germline V gene (reference sequence). Trimming took 5 bases from V and 1 from J; bases not matched to a gene: 7. The CDR3 protein is CSAPPRDRGNTEAFF. In DNA form, the CDR3 reads TGCAGTGCTCCTCCCCGGGACAGGGGGAACACTGAAGCTTTCTTT.

This sequence joins TRBV30 and TRBJ1-1; D not resolved. V was clipped by 1 base and J by 7 bases, with 16 bases between them. Germline V gene data show CDR1 as GTSNPN and CDR2 as SVGIG (reference sequence). This CDR3 is 14 amino acids long. CDR3: CAWSEVFSEGEAFF. The CDR3 bases are TGTGCCTGGAGTGAGGTCTTTTCCGAGGGTGAAGCTTTCTTT.

Ten or more counts support this clonotype. This chain joins TRBV10-2 and TRBJ2-7; TRBD2 matches 9 bases. This CDR3 spans 14 amino acids. Germline CDR1 reads WSHSY; CDR2 reads SAAADI. Losses at the gene ends were 7 bases for V and 2 bases for J; bases not matched to a gene: 6. CDR3 DNA: TGCGCCAGCATCGAGACTAGCGGCCCCTACGAGCAGTACTTC. Protein: CASIETSGPYEQYF.

This clonotype turned up a few times. The chain has TRBV4-3 and TRBJ2-1; weak D call: TRBD2 (5 bases). Germline loops: CDR1 LGHNA, CDR2 YSLEER. Trimming removed 0 bases from V and 7 bases from J, with 13 bases in between. This CDR3 spans 15 amino acids. The CDR3, as DNA: TGCGCCAGCAGCCAAGATAGCGCCCGTGTGAATGAGCAGTTCTTC. This sequence encodes CASSQDSARVNEQFF.

The chain links TRBV30 to TRBJ1-1; D unclear. The CDR3 has 14 residues. Germline CDR1 and CDR2: GTSNPN and SVGIG (reference sequence). Trimming took off 3 bases at V and 4 bases at J, with 15 bases between the two ends. The CDR3 DNA sequence: TGTGCCTGGAGAGTCGGACCGTTGGCCACTGAAGCTTTCTTT. Encoded protein: CAWRVGPLATEAFF.

This clonotype was recorded a few times. This chain uses TRBV6-5 with TRBJ1-1; D unresolved. Trimming left V 4 bases short and J 1 base short, with 4 bases between. This CDR3 is 12 amino acids long. Germline CDR1 is MNHEY and CDR2 is SVGAGI. The CDR3 spells CASSSENTEAFF. CDR3 nucleotides: TGTGCCAGCAGTTCAGAGAACACTGAAGCTTTCTTT.

The sample holds many counts of this clonotype. This chain links TRBV5-6 with TRBJ1-1; D may be TRBD1 (6 bases). V shed 4 bases and J shed 7 bases, with 8 bases lying between them. The CDR3 length is 11 residues. The germline CDR1 and CDR2 sequences are SGHDT and YYEEEE. CDR3 sequence (DNA): TGTGCCAGCAGCCTCAGGGGTGAAGCTTTCTTT. Its protein is CASSLRGEAFF.

This clonotype was detected many times. V is TRBV12-3 or TRBV12-4 and J is TRBJ2-7; 7 bases are a match to TRBD2. The V segment lost 5 bases and the J segment 1 base; nucleotides outside the gene matches: 2. The CDR3 totals 13 residues. The CDR3 spells CASSPGRSYEQYF. CDR3 bases: TGTGCCAGCAGTCCCGGGAGGTCCTACGAGCAGTACTTC.

This clonotype was picked up many times. The rearrangement joins TRBV29-1 to TRBJ1-2; D may be TRBD1 (5 bases). The germline CDR1 and CDR2 sequences are SQVTM and ANQGSEA. The CDR3 is made up of 13 amino acids. Trimming removed 5 bases from V and 3 bases from J, with 13 bases in between. In nucleotides, the CDR3 is TGCAGCGTTTTCGGGACTGCTCACTATGGCTACACCTTC. It is translated as CSVFGTAHYGYTF.

This clonotype was detected only a few times. This chain uses TRBV7-8 with TRBJ2-7, with 10 bases identical to TRBD2. Germline lookup yields CDR1 SGHVS and CDR2 FQNEAQ. CDR3 length: 16 residues. With V trimmed by 1 base and J by 5 bases, 8 bases remained unmatched. The CDR3 protein is CASSLGGLAGVNEQYF. The CDR3 DNA reads as TGTGCCAGCAGCTTAGGGGGGCTAGCGGGAGTCAACGAGCAGTACTTC.